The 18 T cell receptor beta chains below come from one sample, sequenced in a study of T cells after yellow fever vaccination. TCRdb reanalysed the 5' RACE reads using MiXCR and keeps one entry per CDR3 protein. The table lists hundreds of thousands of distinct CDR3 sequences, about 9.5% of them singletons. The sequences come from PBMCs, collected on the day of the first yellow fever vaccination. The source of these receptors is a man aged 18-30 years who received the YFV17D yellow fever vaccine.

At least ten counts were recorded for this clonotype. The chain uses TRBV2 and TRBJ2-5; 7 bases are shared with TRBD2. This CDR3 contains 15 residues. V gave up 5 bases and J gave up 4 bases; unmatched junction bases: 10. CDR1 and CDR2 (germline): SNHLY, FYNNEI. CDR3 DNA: TGTGCCAGCAGTTCCCGCGGGGGAGCGGGAGAGACCCAGTACTTC. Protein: CASSSRGGAGETQYF.

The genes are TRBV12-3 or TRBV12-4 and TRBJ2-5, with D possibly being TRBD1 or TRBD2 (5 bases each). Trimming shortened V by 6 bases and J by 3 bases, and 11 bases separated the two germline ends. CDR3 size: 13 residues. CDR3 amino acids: CASRPGAEETQYF. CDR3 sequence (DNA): TGTGCCAGCAGACCCGGGGCTGAAGAGACCCAGTACTTC.

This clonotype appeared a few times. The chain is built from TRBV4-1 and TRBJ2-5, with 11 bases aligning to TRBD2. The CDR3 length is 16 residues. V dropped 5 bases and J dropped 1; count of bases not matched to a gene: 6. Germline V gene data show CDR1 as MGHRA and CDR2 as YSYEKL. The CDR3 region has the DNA TGCGCCAGCAGCAACCCTAGCGGGGGGCGCCAAGAGACCCAGTACTTC. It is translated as CASSNPSGGRQETQYF.

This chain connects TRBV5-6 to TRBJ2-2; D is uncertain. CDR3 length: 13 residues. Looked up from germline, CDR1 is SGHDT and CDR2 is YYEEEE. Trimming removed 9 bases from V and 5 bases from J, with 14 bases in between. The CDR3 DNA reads TGTGCCATGGGCCCCCGCCTGACCGGGGAGCTGTTTTTT. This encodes CAMGPRLTGELFF.

CDR3 DNA: TGTGCCAGCAGTTTACCGGGCCAAGGGCAGTTCTTC. It translates to CASSLPGQGQFF. The chain couples TRBV27 to TRBJ2-1, with unresolved D. The length of the CDR3 is 12 residues. V was trimmed by 2 bases and J by 12 bases, leaving 11 bases between them. The germline CDR1 and CDR2 sequences are MNHEY and SMNVEV (reference sequence).

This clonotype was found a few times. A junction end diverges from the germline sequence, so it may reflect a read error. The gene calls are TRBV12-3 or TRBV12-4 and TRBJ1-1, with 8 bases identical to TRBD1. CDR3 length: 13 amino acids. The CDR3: CACRQGRNTEAFF. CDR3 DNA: TGTGCCTGCAGACAGGGGAGGAACACTGAAGCTTTCTTT.

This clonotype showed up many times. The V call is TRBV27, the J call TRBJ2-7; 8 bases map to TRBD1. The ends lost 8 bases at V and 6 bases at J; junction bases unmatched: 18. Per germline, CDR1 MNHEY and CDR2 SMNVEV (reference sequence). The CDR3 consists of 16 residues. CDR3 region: CASLREPGQEPSEQYV. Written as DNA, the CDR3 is TGTGCCAGCCTGAGAGAACCGGGACAGGAGCCCTCCGAGCAGTACGTC.

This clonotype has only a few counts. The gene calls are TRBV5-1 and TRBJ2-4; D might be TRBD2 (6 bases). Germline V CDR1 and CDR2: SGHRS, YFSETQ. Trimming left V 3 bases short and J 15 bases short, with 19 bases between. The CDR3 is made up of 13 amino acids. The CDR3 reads CASSSNGLARRYF. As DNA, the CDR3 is TGCGCCAGCAGCTCAAATGGCCTAGCGAGACGGTACTTC.

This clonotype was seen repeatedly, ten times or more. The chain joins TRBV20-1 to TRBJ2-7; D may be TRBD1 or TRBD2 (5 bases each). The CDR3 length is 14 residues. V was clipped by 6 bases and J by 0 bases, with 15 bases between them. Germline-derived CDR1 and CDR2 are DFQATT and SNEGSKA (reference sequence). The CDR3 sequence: CSALGAGSSYEQYF. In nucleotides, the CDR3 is TGCAGTGCGTTAGGGGCAGGGAGCTCCTACGAGCAGTACTTC.

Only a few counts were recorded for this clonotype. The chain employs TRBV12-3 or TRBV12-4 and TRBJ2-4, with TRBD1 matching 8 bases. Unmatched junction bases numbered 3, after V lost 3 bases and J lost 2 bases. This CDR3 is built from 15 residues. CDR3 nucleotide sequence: TGTGCCAGCAGTTTTTACAGGGGGTCCAAAAACATTCAGTACTTC. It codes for CASSFYRGSKNIQYF.

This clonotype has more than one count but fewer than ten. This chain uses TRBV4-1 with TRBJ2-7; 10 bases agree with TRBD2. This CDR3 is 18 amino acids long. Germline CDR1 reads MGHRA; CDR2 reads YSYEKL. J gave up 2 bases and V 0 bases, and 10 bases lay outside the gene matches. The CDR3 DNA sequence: TGCGCCAGCAGCCAAGAGCGTTCCTGGACTAGCGGCCCCTACGAGCAGTACGTC. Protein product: CASSQERSWTSGPYEQYV.

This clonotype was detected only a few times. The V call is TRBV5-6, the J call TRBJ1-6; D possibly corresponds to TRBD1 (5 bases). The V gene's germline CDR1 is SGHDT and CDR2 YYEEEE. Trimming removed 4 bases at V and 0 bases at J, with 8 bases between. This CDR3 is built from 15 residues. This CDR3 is CASSGRGSYNSPLHF. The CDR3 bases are TGTGCCAGCAGCGGAAGGGGCTCCTATAATTCACCCCTCCACTTT.

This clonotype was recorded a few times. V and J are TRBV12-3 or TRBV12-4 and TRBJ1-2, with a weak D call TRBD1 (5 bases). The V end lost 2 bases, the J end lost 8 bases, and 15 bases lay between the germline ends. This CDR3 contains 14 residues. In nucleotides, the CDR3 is TGTGCCAGCAGTTTAAGTCTGGCAGGGCTCGGCTACACCTTC. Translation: CASSLSLAGLGYTF.

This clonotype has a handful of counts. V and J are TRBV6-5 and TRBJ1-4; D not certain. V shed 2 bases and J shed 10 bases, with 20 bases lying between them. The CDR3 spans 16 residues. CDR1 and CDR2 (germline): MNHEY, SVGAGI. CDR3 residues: CASSYRVSSPIGKLFF. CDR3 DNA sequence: TGTGCCAGCAGTTACCGTGTTAGCAGCCCAATTGGAAAACTGTTTTTT.

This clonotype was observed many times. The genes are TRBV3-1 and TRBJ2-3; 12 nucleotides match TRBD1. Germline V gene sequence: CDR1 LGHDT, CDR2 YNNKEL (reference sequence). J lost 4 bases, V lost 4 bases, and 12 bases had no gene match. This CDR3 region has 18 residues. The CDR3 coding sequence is TGTGCCAGCAGCCCCCGGGACAGGGGGCATCTGGACGCAGATACGCAGTATTTT. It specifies CASSPRDRGHLDADTQYF.

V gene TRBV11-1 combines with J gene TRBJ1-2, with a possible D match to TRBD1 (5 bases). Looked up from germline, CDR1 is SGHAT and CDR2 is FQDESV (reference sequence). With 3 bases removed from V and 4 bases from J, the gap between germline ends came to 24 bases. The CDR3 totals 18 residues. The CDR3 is CASSLTGTGVPGAYGYTF. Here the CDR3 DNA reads TGTGCCAGCAGCTTGACCGGGACCGGAGTACCCGGGGCCTATGGCTACACCTTC.

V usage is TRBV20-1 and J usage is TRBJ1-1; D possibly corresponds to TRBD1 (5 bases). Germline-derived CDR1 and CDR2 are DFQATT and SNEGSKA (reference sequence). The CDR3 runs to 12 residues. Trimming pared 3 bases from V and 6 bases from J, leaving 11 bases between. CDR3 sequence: CSASDSRSEAFF. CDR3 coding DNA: TGCAGTGCTAGTGACAGTAGGTCTGAAGCTTTCTTT.

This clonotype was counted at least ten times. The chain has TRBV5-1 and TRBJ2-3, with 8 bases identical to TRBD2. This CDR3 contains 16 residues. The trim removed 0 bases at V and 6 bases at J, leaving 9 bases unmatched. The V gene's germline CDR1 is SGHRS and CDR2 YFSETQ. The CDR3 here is CASSLGVSGEADTQYF. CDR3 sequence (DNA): TGCGCCAGCAGCTTGGGAGTTAGCGGGGAGGCCGATACGCAGTATTTT.